This TCR beta chain was sequenced during a study of technical replicates of blood from several donors. This table comes from immunoSEQ multiplex PCR, and its TCRdb copy is limited to in-frame clones, with some not included. Among about 75,000 clones listed, around 97% were seen once. Germline assignment: CDR1 GTSNPN and CDR2 SVGIG (reference sequence). The CDR3 is 13 amino acids. The V end lost 4 bases, the J end lost 3 bases, and 10 bases lay between the germline ends. The genes are TRBV30 and TRBJ1-5; D is possibly TRBD1 (6 bases). The specimen was T cells isolated from PBMCs. The source is a human donor in good health. The CDR3 sequence: CAWTTGSNQPQHF. The DNA of the CDR3 is TGTGCCTGGACAACAGGGTCCAATCAGCCCCAGCATTTT.